The 3 T cell receptor beta chains reported below all come from one sample, sequenced in a study of monozygotic twins with inflammatory bowel disease. TCRdb re-called the 5' RACE reads and shows each CDR3 protein once, DNA omitted. The data show a few hundred thousand distinct CDR3 sequences, and the top ten clones hold just over 2.5%. Sequencing input: blood. These receptors came from a human donor with ulcerative colitis or Crohn's disease, or a healthy co-twin of an affected twin (not recorded which).

The J gene is TRBJ2-5, the V gene TRBV29-1; there is no DNA to check the TCRdb D call of TRBD2. The CDR3 sequence is 12 residues long. Looked up from germline, CDR1 is SQVTM and CDR2 is ANQGSEA. CDR3 sequence reads: CSGRRSQETQYF. Based on the CDR3 plus reference TRBV29-1 and TRBJ2-5, the full variable domain is SAVISQKPSRDICQRGTSLTIQCQVDSQVTMMFWYRQQPGQSLTLIATANQGSEATYESGFVIDKFPISRPNLTFSTLTVSNMSPEDSSIYLCSGRRSQETQYFGPGTRLLVL.

J is TRBJ2-5 and V is TRBV6-5; TCRdb gives TRBD2 as the D gene, but with no DNA this cannot be confirmed. This CDR3 contains 17 residues. CDR1 and CDR2 (germline): MNHEY, SVGAGI. CDR3 sequence reads: CASSYFGLAEFQETQYF.

The CDR3 reads CASSDRLGSNQPQHF. V is TRBV21-1 and J is TRBJ1-5. TRBV21-1 corresponds to a pseudogene. This CDR3 is 15 amino acids long.